Described below is a single T cell receptor (beta chain) sequence and its context. Its target is unknown. Repertoires were generated with immunoSEQ multiplex PCR, while TCRdb's copy carries only in-frame clones and drops some. The sample holds about 110,000 clones; roughly 88% are singletons and the top ten take 3% to 3.5%. The donors formed part of the roughly 120-subject validation cohort, distinct from the roughly 700-subject first cohort. This record belongs to a study of cytomegalovirus exposure and HLA in healthy donors. Study-wide results and limits: Listed as cytomegalovirus-associated were 150 or so TCR beta chains. Rare TCR sequences predominated, though certain public TCRs were found in many donors.

The V end lost 4 bases, the J end lost 9 bases, and 16 bases lay between the germline ends. The CDR3 covers 14 residues. Per germline, CDR1 MGHRA and CDR2 YSYEKL. This receptor was identified in a young woman in good health and CMV-seronegative. Sequenced material: PBMCs. This chain joins TRBV4-1 and TRBJ2-1, with a weak D call TRBD2 (6 bases). CDR3 nucleotide sequence: TGCGCCAGCAGCCCCCGGCCGGGGGTGAGTGAGCAGTTCTTC. It yields the protein CASSPRPGVSEQFF.